One and the same sample provided the 7 T cell receptor beta chains below, sequenced in a study of glioma-infiltrating T cells after dendritic cell vaccination. TCRdb's copy holds only in-frame clones and misses some; the assay was immunoSEQ multiplex PCR. Among under 130,000 clones, roughly four fifths were seen once, and the ten largest hold 12%. The source was blood, collected before dendritic cell vaccination. Source of these receptors: a human donor with glioblastoma.

The chain employs TRBV18 and TRBJ1-1, with a weak D call TRBD1 (6 bases). Trimming stripped 3 bases from V and 1 base from J, with 12 bases between. In germline, CDR1 is KGHSH, CDR2 LQKENI. The CDR3 runs to 15 residues. CDR3 sequence reads: CASSPTGTTNTEAFF. As DNA, the CDR3 is TGTGCCAGCTCACCTACCGGGACAACGAACACTGAAGCTTTCTTT.

The chain carries TRBV5-6 and TRBJ2-5; 7 bases line up with TRBD1. This CDR3 has 15 amino acids. The V segment lost 2 bases and the J segment 2 bases; nucleotides outside the gene matches: 6. Germline CDR1 SGHDT, CDR2 YYEEEE. CDR3 nucleotides: TGTGCCAGCAGCTTAATTGACAGGGAGCAAGAGACCCAGTACTTC. Translating gives CASSLIDREQETQYF.

The genes are TRBV11-2 and TRBJ1-4; D is unresolved. V was trimmed by 1 base and J by 6 bases, leaving 9 bases between them. The CDR3 spans 14 residues. CDR1 SGHAT and CDR2 FQNNGV come from the germline V gene. The CDR3 DNA reads as TGTGCCAGCAGCTTAGCCGGGGAAGATGAAAAACTGTTTTTT. It codes for CASSLAGEDEKLFF. Full variable domain (outside the CDR3, taken from reference TRBV11-2 and TRBJ1-4): EAGVAQSPRYKIIEKRQSVAFWCNPISGHATLYWYQQILGQGPKLLIQFQNNGVVDDSQLPKDRFSAERLKGVDSTLKIQPAKLEDSAVYLCASSLAGEDEKLFFGSGTQLSVL.

This clone was detected once. The chain combines TRBV7-2 with TRBJ2-2; unclear D gene. The CDR3 is made up of 13 amino acids. V was clipped by 7 bases and J by 1 base, with 7 bases between them. CDR1 and CDR2 (germline): SGHTA, FQGNSA. In nucleotides, the CDR3 is TGTGCCAGCACAAGACAGAACACCGGGGAGCTGTTTTTT. Translation: CASTRQNTGELFF.

The chain carries TRBV11-3 and TRBJ2-5, with 8 bases that match TRBD1. Judging by the DNA end, TRBJ2-7 fits better; the J call may be wrong. The CDR3 contains 14 residues. Germline CDR1 reads SGHNT; CDR2 reads YENEEA. The CDR3 region has the DNA TGTGCCAGCAGCCACGACAGGGGTTGGTACGAGCAGTACTTC. Translation gives CASSHDRGWYEQYF.

The chain combines TRBV30 with TRBJ1-5; possibly TRBD1 for D (6 bases). This CDR3 contains 13 residues. V dropped 1 base and J dropped 11 bases, with 15 bases sitting between them. CDR1 is GTSNPN, CDR2 SVGIG, per germline (reference sequence). This CDR3 is CAWSGAGDAAQHF. The CDR3 DNA reads TGTGCCTGGAGTGGGGCAGGGGATGCGGCCCAGCATTTT. The full variable domain, in which reference TRBV30 and TRBJ1-5 provide the parts outside the CDR3, is SQTIHQWPATLVQPVGSPLSLECTVEGTSNPNLYWYRQAAGRGLQLLFYSVGIGQISSEVPQNLSASRPQDRQFILSSKKLLLSDSGFYLCAWSGAGDAAQHFGDGTRLSIL.

This clone showed up just once. This chain connects TRBV19 to TRBJ1-4, with a tentative D call TRBD1 (6 bases). Germline V gene sequence: CDR1 LNHDA, CDR2 SQIVND (reference sequence). The CDR3 consists of 15 residues. V was cut by 6 bases and J by 10 bases, with 21 bases left in between. CDR3 in amino acids: CASSPWEGDHRKLFF. CDR3 sequence (DNA): TGTGCCAGTAGCCCCTGGGAGGGGGACCACAGAAAACTGTTTTTT.